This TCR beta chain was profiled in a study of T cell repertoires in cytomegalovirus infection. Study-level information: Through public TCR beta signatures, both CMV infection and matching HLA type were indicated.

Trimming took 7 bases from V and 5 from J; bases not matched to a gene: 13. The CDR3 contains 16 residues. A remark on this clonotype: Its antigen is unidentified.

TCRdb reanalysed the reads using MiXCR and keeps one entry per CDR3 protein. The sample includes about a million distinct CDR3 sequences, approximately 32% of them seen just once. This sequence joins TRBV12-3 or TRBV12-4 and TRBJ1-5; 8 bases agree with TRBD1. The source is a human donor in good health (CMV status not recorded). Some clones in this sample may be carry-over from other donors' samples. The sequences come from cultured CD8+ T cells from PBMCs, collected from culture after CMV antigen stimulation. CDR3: CASTPGGQGAHQPQHF. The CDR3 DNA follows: TGTGCCAGCACCCCAGGAGGGCAGGGGGCGCATCAGCCCCAGCATTTT.